This T cell receptor beta chain came from a study of cytomegalovirus exposure and HLA in healthy donors. Study-level results: There were about 160 TCR beta chains listed as cytomegalovirus-associated. A later look showed TCR association rates differing by HLA locus, highest for DRB1 and lowest for HLA-C.

This CDR3 has 14 amino acids. The trim removed 6 bases at V and 2 bases at J, leaving 6 bases unmatched. Per the germline V gene, CDR1 is MDHEN and CDR2 is SYDVKM. 13 Jbeta primers and 60 Vbeta primers were used for the PCR. Profiling relied on immunoSEQ multiplex PCR, and the TCRdb table lists in-frame clones only, not all of them. The table lists 150,000 to 200,000 clones, about 79% of them singletons, with about 2.3% in the top ten. About this clone: Its antigen is as yet unknown.

In nominal health when sampled, donors likely had unrecorded immune exposures nonetheless. The receptor was isolated from a woman in her fifties or sixties in good health and CMV-seronegative. Sequenced material: PBMCs. This chain connects TRBV28 to TRBJ1-1, with 7 positions matching TRBD1. CDR3 in amino acids: CASRTDRINTEAFF. CDR3 nucleotides: TGTGCCAGCAGGACGGACAGGATTAACACTGAAGCTTTCTTT.